The clone carrying this T cell receptor beta chain was counted many times. Its antigen remains unknown. Time point given: patch test 1, 2 weeks after DPC sensitization. The sample's treatment: therapeutic diphenylcyclopropenone sensitization with weekly scalp DPC. The CDR3 length is 13 residues. With V trimmed by 6 bases and J by 4 bases, 2 bases remained unmatched. Germline CDR1 and CDR2: DFQATT and SNEGSKA (reference sequence). This entry belongs to a study of human T cells and chemical hapten exposure. On the study more broadly: For the roughly 25-week duration of the study, patients were given weekly doses of diphenylcyclopropenone on the scalp.

Study conclusions and caveats: Sensitization with DPC brought no change to TCRs above 1 in 1000 in frequency.

TCRdb itself ran the RACE reads through MiXCR, one entry per CDR3 protein. The table records some 190,000 distinct CDR3 sequences, 20% to 25% of them present only once. Sequenced material: whole blood, taken in connection with sensitization to the hapten diphenylcyclopropenone (DPC). The V gene is TRBV20-1, the J gene TRBJ2-1; 11 nucleotides match TRBD2. The TCR was taken from a woman aged 45 to 65 with alopecia areata. Some clones in this sample may be carry-over from other donors' samples. CDR3 region: CSARLAGYNEQFF. In nucleotides, the CDR3 is TGCAGTGCGAGACTAGCGGGATACAATGAGCAGTTCTTC.